A selection of T cell receptor beta chains follows, all from one sample in a study of blood T cell repertoires in COVID-19. Repertoires were generated with immunoSEQ multiplex PCR, while TCRdb's copy carries only in-frame clones and drops some. The sample has over 130,000 clones; roughly four fifths are singletons. The sequencing sample was made of peripheral blood. The source is a human donor in a cohort sampled during active COVID-19. CDR3s include the opening cysteine and the closing phenylalanine or tryptophan. A D gene is named only where the DNA matches it firmly. Part of the rows lack a size; the others show once, few, many or a class for expanded clones.

CDR3 length: 15; D gene: TRBD2; V gene: TRBV27; J gene: TRBJ2-5; clone size: -; CDR3 DNA: TGTGCCAGCAGTGTGGCCGGGACTCCCGGGGGGGCCCAGTACTTC; CDR3 protein: CASSVAGTPGGAQYF
CDR3 length: 15; D gene: TRBD1; V gene: TRBV3-1/TRBV3-2; J gene: TRBJ1-4; clone size: -; CDR3 DNA: TGTGCCAGCAGCCCTGACAGGGGGCGGGATGAAAAACTGTTTTTT; CDR3 protein: CASSPDRGRDEKLFF
CDR3 length: 11; D gene: -; V gene: TRBV12-3/TRBV12-4; J gene: TRBJ1-2; clone size: -; CDR3 DNA: TGTGCCAGCAGTTGGAGCTATGGCTACACCTTC; CDR3 protein: CASSWSYGYTF
CDR3 length: 15; D gene: TRBD1; V gene: TRBV2; J gene: TRBJ2-3; clone size: -; CDR3 DNA: TGTGCCAGCAGTCTGAGGACAGGGAGCACAGATACGCAGTATTTT; CDR3 protein: CASSLRTGSTDTQYF
CDR3 length: 15; D gene: TRBD1; V gene: TRBV5-1; J gene: TRBJ2-3; clone size: -; CDR3 DNA: TGCGCCAGCAGCTCGACAGGGGCGAACACAGATACGCAGTATTTT; CDR3 protein: CASSSTGANTDTQYF
CDR3 length: 14; D gene: -; V gene: TRBV19; J gene: TRBJ2-2; clone size: few; CDR3 DNA: TGTGCCAGTAGTATGAGGACGAACACCGGGGAGCTGTTTTTT; CDR3 protein: CASSMRTNTGELFF
CDR3 length: 13; D gene: TRBD1; V gene: TRBV6-5; J gene: TRBJ2-3; clone size: -; CDR3 DNA: TGTGCCAGCAGAAGACAGGGTGGAGATACGCAGTATTTT; CDR3 protein: CASRRQGGDTQYF
CDR3 length: 16; D gene: TRBD1; V gene: TRBV5-6; J gene: TRBJ1-5; clone size: -; CDR3 DNA: TGTGCCAGCAGCTTGAATGGACAGGGATTCAATCAGCCCCAGCATTTT; CDR3 protein: CASSLNGQGFNQPQHF
CDR3 length: 15; D gene: TRBD2; V gene: TRBV27; J gene: TRBJ2-7; clone size: few; CDR3 DNA: TGTGCCAGCAGCAAACTAGCGGGGGGGCCCTACGAGCAGTACTTC; CDR3 protein: CASSKLAGGPYEQYF
CDR3 length: 16; D gene: -; V gene: TRBV5-1; J gene: TRBJ1-6; clone size: -; CDR3 DNA: TGCGCCAGCAGCTTGGCCGCCCAGGCTGCTTACTCACCCCTCCACTTT; CDR3 protein: CASSLAAQAAYSPLHF
CDR3 length: 15; D gene: -; V gene: TRBV5-4; J gene: TRBJ1-4; clone size: -; CDR3 DNA: TGTGCCAGCAGCTTGCAGGGGCCTGGTAATGAAAAACTGTTTTTT; CDR3 protein: CASSLQGPGNEKLFF
CDR3 length: 15; D gene: TRBD2; V gene: TRBV9; J gene: TRBJ2-7; clone size: -; CDR3 DNA: TGTGCCAGCAGCCCCAGTCTAGCGGGGGGGCACGAGCAGTACTTC; CDR3 protein: CASSPSLAGGHEQYF
CDR3 length: 16; D gene: TRBD1; V gene: TRBV5-1; J gene: TRBJ1-1; clone size: -; CDR3 DNA: TGCGCCAGCAGCTCAGTGACAACAGGGGGCTACACTGAAGCTTTCTTT; CDR3 protein: CASSSVTTGGYTEAFF
CDR3 length: 12; D gene: -; V gene: TRBV19; J gene: TRBJ1-2; clone size: -; CDR3 DNA: TGTGCCAGTAGCACCGGGACATTGGGCTACACCTTC; CDR3 protein: CASSTGTLGYTF
CDR3 length: 18; D gene: TRBD2; V gene: TRBV6-2/TRBV6-3; J gene: TRBJ2-6; clone size: -; CDR3 DNA: TGTGCCAGCAGCTTGAACCTAGCGGGCTGGGCTGGGGCCAACGTCCTGACTTTC; CDR3 protein: CASSLNLAGWAGANVLTF
CDR3 length: 16; D gene: TRBD1; V gene: TRBV18; J gene: TRBJ1-4; clone size: -; CDR3 DNA: TGTGCCAGCTCAGCGTCACGGACAGGTCTTAATGAAAAACTGTTTTTT; CDR3 protein: CASSASRTGLNEKLFF
CDR3 length: 14; D gene: -; V gene: TRBV5-4; J gene: TRBJ2-3; clone size: -; CDR3 DNA: TGTGCCAGCACCGAGCCAGGTTTCACAGATACGCAGTATTTT; CDR3 protein: CASTEPGFTDTQYF
CDR3 length: 15; D gene: TRBD1; V gene: TRBV7-9; J gene: TRBJ2-1; clone size: -; CDR3 DNA: TGTGCCAGCAGCTTAGGGGACAGGGGGGCAGATGAGCAGTTCTTC; CDR3 protein: CASSLGDRGADEQFF
CDR3 length: 15; D gene: -; V gene: TRBV7-2; J gene: TRBJ1-4; clone size: -; CDR3 DNA: TGTGCCAGCAGCACCCGACCGCGGGGGATTGAAAAACTGTTTTTT; CDR3 protein: CASSTRPRGIEKLFF
CDR3 length: 14; D gene: TRBD1; V gene: TRBV10-3; J gene: TRBJ2-1; clone size: once; CDR3 DNA: TGTGCCATCATGAGGGACAGGGGTTACAATGAGCAGTTCTTC; CDR3 protein: CAIMRDRGYNEQFF
CDR3 length: 13; D gene: -; V gene: TRBV7-9; J gene: TRBJ1-2; clone size: -; CDR3 DNA: TGTGCCAGCAGCTTCGGGGGGGCGCAGGGCTACACCTTC; CDR3 protein: CASSFGGAQGYTF
CDR3 length: 15; D gene: -; V gene: TRBV5-6; J gene: TRBJ2-7; clone size: -; CDR3 DNA: TGTGCCAGCAGCTTGGTAGCAGGAGGGACCTACGAGCAGTACTTC; CDR3 protein: CASSLVAGGTYEQYF
CDR3 length: 16; D gene: TRBD1; V gene: TRBV28; J gene: TRBJ2-2; clone size: -; CDR3 DNA: TGTGCCAGCAGCTTTGTGGGACAGGGGCGTACCGGGGAGCTGTTTTTT; CDR3 protein: CASSFVGQGRTGELFF
CDR3 length: 16; D gene: TRBD1; V gene: TRBV3-1/TRBV3-2; J gene: TRBJ2-1; clone size: once; CDR3 DNA: TGTGCCAGCAGCCCGAGACAGGGTGGGTCCTACAATGAGCAGTTCTTC; CDR3 protein: CASSPRQGGSYNEQFF
CDR3 length: 13; D gene: -; V gene: TRBV11-3; J gene: TRBJ2-3; clone size: once; CDR3 DNA: TGTGCCAGCAGCTTAGTACAGACAGATACGCAGTATTTT; CDR3 protein: CASSLVQTDTQYF
CDR3 length: 17; D gene: TRBD1; V gene: TRBV5-1; J gene: TRBJ1-1; clone size: -; CDR3 DNA: TGCGCCAGCAGCCGAGAAGGGACAGGGATACCGAACACTGAAGCTTTCTTT; CDR3 protein: CASSREGTGIPNTEAFF
CDR3 length: 16; D gene: TRBD1; V gene: TRBV5-1; J gene: TRBJ1-1; clone size: -; CDR3 DNA: TGCGCCAGCAGCTTGTTGGCAGGGGGCGAAGGGACTGAAGCTTTCTTT; CDR3 protein: CASSLLAGGEGTEAFF
CDR3 length: 16; D gene: TRBD2; V gene: TRBV24-1; J gene: TRBJ2-1; clone size: -; CDR3 DNA: TGTGCCACCAGTGACCTGGGTAGCGGGGGGGCCTATGAGCAGTTCTTC; CDR3 protein: CATSDLGSGGAYEQFF
CDR3 length: 13; D gene: TRBD1; V gene: TRBV2; J gene: TRBJ2-7; clone size: once; CDR3 DNA: TGTGCCAGCCGGGGACAGGGGGCTAACGAGCAGTACTTC; CDR3 protein: CASRGQGANEQYF
CDR3 length: 15; D gene: -; V gene: TRBV15; J gene: TRBJ2-3; clone size: -; CDR3 DNA: TGTGCCACCAGCAGAGACGGAGGGCCCACAGATACGCAGTATTTT; CDR3 protein: CATSRDGGPTDTQYF
CDR3 length: 14; D gene: -; V gene: TRBV12-2; J gene: TRBJ1-1; clone size: once; CDR3 DNA: TGTGCAAGTCGAAAGGACAGCATGAACACTGAAGCTTTCTTT; CDR3 protein: CASRKDSMNTEAFF
CDR3 length: 17; D gene: TRBD1; V gene: TRBV4-2; J gene: TRBJ2-7; clone size: once; CDR3 DNA: TGTGCCAGCAGCCCGGCCGGACAGGGAGGTCGGGCCTACGAGCAGTACTTC; CDR3 protein: CASSPAGQGGRAYEQYF
CDR3 length: 17; D gene: TRBD1; V gene: TRBV11-2; J gene: TRBJ2-3; clone size: -; CDR3 DNA: TGTGCCAGCAGCCGCACCGGGACAGGGGGGAGCACAGATACGCAGTATTTT; CDR3 protein: CASSRTGTGGSTDTQYF
CDR3 length: 14; D gene: TRBD2; V gene: TRBV6-2/TRBV6-3; J gene: TRBJ2-1; clone size: -; CDR3 DNA: TGTGCCAGCAGCGGCGGGGGTTCCTACAATGAGCAGTTCTTC; CDR3 protein: CASSGGGSYNEQFF
CDR3 length: 15; D gene: -; V gene: TRBV9; J gene: TRBJ1-4; clone size: -; CDR3 DNA: TGTGCCAGCAGCGTAGGAGTCTCAACTAATGAAAAACTGTTTTTT; CDR3 protein: CASSVGVSTNEKLFF
CDR3 length: 13; D gene: -; V gene: TRBV2; J gene: TRBJ1-5; clone size: -; CDR3 DNA: TGTGCCAGCAGGGGGGGAGTCAATCAGCCCCAGCATTTT; CDR3 protein: CASRGGVNQPQHF
CDR3 length: 15; D gene: -; V gene: TRBV11-2; J gene: TRBJ1-2; clone size: once; CDR3 DNA: TGTGCCAGCAGCTCCGGTAGTTGGAGCGCCCGTGGCTACACCTTC; CDR3 protein: CASSSGSWSARGYTF
CDR3 length: 16; D gene: -; V gene: TRBV7-6; J gene: TRBJ1-5; clone size: -; CDR3 DNA: TGTGCCAGCAGCTTAGGGGCAGCCTCTAGCAATCAGCCCCAGCATTTT; CDR3 protein: CASSLGAASSNQPQHF
CDR3 length: 12; D gene: TRBD1; V gene: TRBV18; J gene: TRBJ1-4; clone size: -; CDR3 DNA: TGTGCCAGCTCACCGACAGGGGTAAAACTGTTTTTT; CDR3 protein: CASSPTGVKLFF
CDR3 length: 14; D gene: TRBD1; V gene: TRBV28; J gene: TRBJ2-7; clone size: -; CDR3 DNA: TGTGCCAGCAGGCTTACAGGGGGCTCGGGCGAGCAGTACTTC; CDR3 protein: CASRLTGGSGEQYF
CDR3 length: 14; D gene: TRBD1; V gene: TRBV7-2; J gene: TRBJ1-2; clone size: -; CDR3 DNA: TGTGCCACCTCGAGGCGGCCAGGGGGTTTTGGCTACACCTTC; CDR3 protein: CATSRRPGGFGYTF
CDR3 length: 12; D gene: -; V gene: TRBV29-1; J gene: TRBJ1-3; clone size: once; CDR3 DNA: TGCAGCGTTGAGACAGACGGAAACACCATATATTTT; CDR3 protein: CSVETDGNTIYF
CDR3 length: 17; D gene: -; V gene: TRBV7-2; J gene: TRBJ2-7; clone size: -; CDR3 DNA: TGTGCCAGCAGCTTAGAGGTACAGACAACCCGGGGGTACGAGCAGTACTTC; CDR3 protein: CASSLEVQTTRGYEQYF
CDR3 length: 13; D gene: -; V gene: TRBV14; J gene: TRBJ2-2; clone size: -; CDR3 DNA: TGTGCCAGCAGCCAACTAAACACCGGGGAGCTGTTTTTT; CDR3 protein: CASSQLNTGELFF
CDR3 length: 11; D gene: -; V gene: TRBV3-1/TRBV3-2; J gene: TRBJ1-2; clone size: -; CDR3 DNA: TGTGCCAGCAGCCAACTCGGGGGCTACACCTTC; CDR3 protein: CASSQLGGYTF
CDR3 length: 14; D gene: TRBD1; V gene: TRBV6-1; J gene: TRBJ1-5; clone size: -; CDR3 DNA: TGTGCCAGCAGTGATCGACAGGGGAATCAGCCCCAGCATTTT; CDR3 protein: CASSDRQGNQPQHF
CDR3 length: 15; D gene: TRBD1; V gene: TRBV28; J gene: TRBJ2-1; clone size: -; CDR3 DNA: TGTGCCAGCATCGGGACAGCCACGGCGATCAATGAGCAGTTCTTC; CDR3 protein: CASIGTATAINEQFF
CDR3 length: 18; D gene: TRBD1; V gene: TRBV25-1; J gene: TRBJ2-4; clone size: -; CDR3 DNA: TGTGCCAGCAGTGCCCAGGGACAGGGGCCCTTAGCCAAAAACATTCAGTACTTC; CDR3 protein: CASSAQGQGPLAKNIQYF
CDR3 length: 17; D gene: TRBD2; V gene: TRBV3-1/TRBV3-2; J gene: TRBJ2-3; clone size: -; CDR3 DNA: TGTGCCAGCAGCCAAGATAGCCTAGCGGGGGTCACAGATACGCAGTATTTT; CDR3 protein: CASSQDSLAGVTDTQYF
CDR3 length: 14; D gene: TRBD2; V gene: TRBV28; J gene: TRBJ2-1; clone size: -; CDR3 DNA: TGTGCCGGCCGGACTAGCGGGGGGGGCAATGAGCAGTTCTTC; CDR3 protein: CAGRTSGGGNEQFF
CDR3 length: 16; D gene: -; V gene: TRBV7-6; J gene: TRBJ1-6; clone size: -; CDR3 DNA: TGTGCCAGCAGCTTAGAAGAGGGCAGATATAATTCACCCCTCCACTTT; CDR3 protein: CASSLEEGRYNSPLHF
CDR3 length: 18; D gene: TRBD1; V gene: TRBV15; J gene: TRBJ1-5; clone size: -; CDR3 DNA: TGTGCCACCAGCAGAGATTATACCGGGACAGGGGACAATCAGCCCCAGCATTTT; CDR3 protein: CATSRDYTGTGDNQPQHF
CDR3 length: 16; D gene: TRBD2; V gene: TRBV9; J gene: TRBJ2-3; clone size: -; CDR3 DNA: TGTGCCAGCAGCGTGGTGCGGGGGGGCGGCACAGATACGCAGTATTTT; CDR3 protein: CASSVVRGGGTDTQYF
CDR3 length: 18; D gene: TRBD1; V gene: TRBV24-1; J gene: TRBJ2-2; clone size: -; CDR3 DNA: TGTGCCACCAGTGATTTAAACAGGGGGCCAGCGAACACCGGGGAGCTGTTTTTT; CDR3 protein: CATSDLNRGPANTGELFF
CDR3 length: 15; D gene: TRBD1; V gene: TRBV6-2/TRBV6-3; J gene: TRBJ1-5; clone size: -; CDR3 DNA: TGTGCCAGCAGTTCATCCAGGGGGCCGAATCAGCCCCAGCATTTT; CDR3 protein: CASSSSRGPNQPQHF
CDR3 length: 13; D gene: TRBD1; V gene: TRBV24-1; J gene: TRBJ2-7; clone size: -; CDR3 DNA: TGTGCCACCAGTGACTCGGGACAGCACGAGCAGTACTTC; CDR3 protein: CATSDSGQHEQYF
CDR3 length: 14; D gene: -; V gene: TRBV25-1; J gene: TRBJ1-2; clone size: few; CDR3 DNA: TGTGCCAGCAGCCATCGGGGAACGGACTATGGCTACACCTTC; CDR3 protein: CASSHRGTDYGYTF
CDR3 length: 13; D gene: -; V gene: TRBV6-5; J gene: TRBJ1-1; clone size: -; CDR3 DNA: TGTGCCAGCCTATCCCGGGGAAACACTGAAGCTTTCTTT; CDR3 protein: CASLSRGNTEAFF